Each of the 32 T cell receptor beta chains below was sequenced from the same sample in a study of blood T cells in healthy people across ages. PCR was performed a second time for roughly 7 to 12 cycles using a sample-barcoded 5' primer and a J-beta primer mix. Via MiXCR, TCRdb re-called the 5' RACE reads, giving one row per CDR3 protein. The sample records around 1,900,000 distinct CDR3 sequences, about two fifths being singletons. The specimen sequenced was blood. These receptors originate from a human donor in good health.

This clonotype was counted a few times. For the CDR3, the DNA is TGCAGCGTTCTTCCATCCAACACTGAAGCTTTCTTT. Translation: CSVLPSNTEAFF. The chain combines TRBV29-1 with TRBJ1-1, with D uncertain. CDR3 length: 12 residues. With 5 bases removed from V and 2 bases from J, the gap between germline ends came to 9 bases. Germline values: CDR1 SQVTM, CDR2 ANQGSEA.

This clonotype has only a few counts. The chain couples TRBV7-3 to TRBJ2-3, with D uncertain. Germline V CDR1 and CDR2: SGHTA, FQGTGA. This CDR3 comprises 15 residues. Deletions cut 5 bases from V and 1 base from J, with 13 bases between. The CDR3 DNA reads as TGTGCCAGCAGCCTGGACCCACTTCGCACAGATACGCAGTATTTT. It yields the protein CASSLDPLRTDTQYF. The full variable domain, its missing parts supplied by reference TRBV7-3 and TRBJ2-3, is GAGVSQTPSNKVTEKGKYVELRCDPISGHTALYWYRQSLGQGPEFLIYFQGTGAADDSGLPNDRFFAVRPEGSVSTLKIQRTERGDSAVYLCASSLDPLRTDTQYFGPGTRLTVL.

The table lists this clonotype with many counts. V gene TRBV7-9 combines with J gene TRBJ1-2; 7 positions agree with TRBD1. The CDR3 runs 15 residues. Unmatched junction bases numbered 7, after V lost 5 bases and J lost 1 base. Germline loops: CDR1 SEHNR, CDR2 FQNEAQ (reference sequence). The CDR3 sequence is CASSKGTDFNYGYTF. CDR3 sequence (DNA): TGTGCCAGCAGCAAGGGGACAGATTTTAACTATGGCTACACCTTC.

This clonotype appeared a few times. The CDR3 DNA is TGCAGTGCTAGAGATATCTCTTACTCCTACAATGAGCAGTTCTTC. Protein: CSARDISYSYNEQFF. J is TRBJ2-1 and V is TRBV20-1, with D unresolved. The CDR3 contains 15 residues. Germline CDR1 DFQATT, CDR2 SNEGSKA (reference sequence). V was trimmed by 0 bases and J by 0 bases, leaving 9 bases between them.

CDR3 nucleotides: TGCAGTGCTCAACGTGGACAGGGAGGCAATCAGCCCCAGCATTTT. Protein: CSAQRGQGGNQPQHF. V and J are TRBV20-1 and TRBJ1-5, with TRBD1 identical over 8 bases. The CDR3 covers 15 residues. Unmatched junction bases numbered 8, after V lost 5 bases and J lost 2 bases. Germline CDR1 reads DFQATT; CDR2 reads SNEGSKA (reference sequence).

In its sample, this clonotype was seen a few times. The genes are TRBV5-1 and TRBJ2-1; D is perhaps TRBD1 (5 bases). The V end lost 4 bases, the J end lost 8 bases, and 19 bases lay between the germline ends. The V gene's germline CDR1 is SGHRS and CDR2 YFSETQ. The CDR3 loop spans 15 amino acids. The CDR3 protein is CASSRDSHIRDEQFF. Here the CDR3 DNA reads TGCGCCAGCAGCCGCGACAGCCACATACGCGATGAGCAGTTCTTC.

This rearrangement joins TRBV19 to TRBJ2-1, with 8 bases fitting TRBD1. CDR1 and CDR2 from the germline V gene are LNHDA and SQIVND (reference sequence). The CDR3 has 16 residues. V lost 1 base and J lost 2; bases outside the gene matches: 4. The CDR3 loop is CASSIVYRGTYNEQFF. The CDR3 region has the DNA TGTGCCAGTAGTATAGTCTACAGGGGGACCTACAATGAGCAGTTCTTC.

The chain employs TRBV12-3 or TRBV12-4 and TRBJ1-3; 7 bases are shared with TRBD1. V lost 2 bases and J lost 4; bases outside the gene matches: 2. The CDR3 length is 14 residues. The CDR3 DNA reads as TGTGCCAGCAGTTTAACAGGGGTCGGAAACACCATATATTTT. It is translated as CASSLTGVGNTIYF.

This clonotype was observed a handful of times. V is TRBV21-1 and J is TRBJ2-4; TRBD2, the D gene given by the table, was not confirmed from the DNA. Near its end, the DNA agrees better with TRBJ2-7, so the J call may be wrong. TRBV21-1 constitutes a pseudogene. The CDR3 consists of 14 residues. This chain's CDR3 is CASLTGGRSYEQYF. The CDR3 DNA sequence: TGTGCCAGCCTGACGGGAGGGCGCTCCTACGAGCAGTACTTC.

The rearrangement links TRBV6-2 or TRBV6-3 to TRBJ2-7, with D maybe TRBD2 (6 bases). This CDR3 region has 13 residues. Between the trimmed V and J ends, which lost 8 bases and 4 bases, there was a span of 15 bases. CDR1 and CDR2 (germline): MNHEY, SVGEGT. The CDR3 coding sequence is TGTGCCAGCGGGGAGACTAGGATTTACGAGCAGTACTTC. This codes for CASGETRIYEQYF.

The table lists this clonotype with a few counts. V is TRBV6-1 and J is TRBJ2-7; D uncertain. This CDR3 spans 10 amino acids. Germline CDR1 is MNHNS and CDR2 is SASEGT. V was clipped by 6 bases and J by 4 bases, with 4 bases between them. This CDR3 is CASSQYEQYF. The CDR3 DNA sequence: TGTGCCAGCAGCCAATACGAGCAGTACTTC.

The chain's CDR3 is CSARRPSGGLSSYNEQFF. CDR3 in DNA: TGCAGTGCTAGACGGCCTAGCGGGGGGTTAAGCTCCTACAATGAGCAGTTCTTC. The rearrangement uses TRBV20-1 and TRBJ2-1; 11 bases line up with TRBD2. Trimming took 2 bases from V and 0 from J; bases not matched to a gene: 9. This CDR3 is 18 amino acids long. In germline, CDR1 is DFQATT, CDR2 SNEGSKA (reference sequence).

The chain employs TRBV5-1 and TRBJ1-1; D perhaps matches TRBD1 (6 bases). CDR3 size: 14 residues. Germline-derived CDR1 and CDR2 are SGHRS and YFSETQ. Trimming pared 4 bases from V and 9 bases from J, leaving 19 bases between. CDR3 amino acids: CASSPSTGGVQAFF. In DNA, the CDR3 is TGCGCCAGCAGCCCCAGCACGGGGGGCGTTCAAGCTTTCTTT.

The chain combines TRBV20-1 with TRBJ2-3; 7 nucleotides agree with TRBD1. After removal of 5 bases from V and 1 base from J, the junction contained 12 bases not matched to a gene. Germline values: CDR1 DFQATT, CDR2 SNEGSKA (reference sequence). This CDR3 comprises 16 residues. The CDR3 is CSAPSPQTGRTDTQYF. CDR3 DNA: TGCAGTGCTCCCTCCCCACAGACAGGGCGCACAGATACGCAGTATTTT.

V and J are TRBV20-1 and TRBJ2-7, with 10 positions matching TRBD1. The CDR3 is made up of 12 amino acids. Looked up from germline, CDR1 is DFQATT and CDR2 is SNEGSKA (reference sequence). Losses at the gene ends were 5 bases for V and 6 bases for J; bases not matched to a gene: 4. CDR3 loop: CSARQGAGEQYF. In nucleotides, the CDR3 is TGCAGTGCTCGACAGGGGGCGGGCGAGCAGTACTTC.

This clonotype showed up just a few times. V usage is TRBV11-2 and J usage is TRBJ1-3; D unclear. Germline V lookup: CDR1 SGHAT, CDR2 FQNNGV. CDR3 length: 14 amino acids. Trimming pared 1 base from V and 6 bases from J, leaving 10 bases between. The CDR3 reads CASSLAGSLNTIYF. DNA for the CDR3: TGTGCCAGCAGCTTAGCCGGGAGTCTAAACACCATATATTTT.

This clonotype was counted a few times. The chain links TRBV10-3 to TRBJ1-4; the D is unclear. V was pared by 9 bases and J by 4 bases, with 12 bases between. CDR1 is ENHRY, CDR2 SYGVKD, per germline. This CDR3 has 13 residues. The CDR3 sequence is CAMAAEINEKLFF. CDR3 coding DNA: TGTGCCATGGCCGCAGAGATTAATGAAAAACTGTTTTTT.

The chain recombines TRBV12-5 with TRBJ1-1; 9 nucleotides line up with TRBD1. CDR3 length: 16 amino acids. The germline gives CDR1 LGHNT, CDR2 FRNRAP. Unmatched junction bases numbered 7, after V lost 1 base and J lost 4 bases. CDR3 sequence reads: CASGLATGGRRTEAFF. In DNA form, the CDR3 reads TGTGCTAGTGGTTTGGCCACAGGGGGCCGGCGCACTGAAGCTTTCTTT.

The chain links TRBV11-3 to TRBJ2-3, with 10 bases matching TRBD2. The CDR3 totals 13 residues. V shed 0 bases and J 14 bases; nucleotides not matched to a gene: 5. Germline values: CDR1 SGHNT, CDR2 YENEEA. CDR3 in DNA: TGTGCCAGCAGCTTAGATTCGACTAGCGGGCTGTATTTT. Translated: CASSLDSTSGLYF.

The chain links TRBV4-3 to TRBJ1-5, with unresolved D. CDR1 is LGHNA and CDR2 is YSLEER in the germline V gene. The germline V and J ends were trimmed by 2 bases and 4 bases, with 12 bases remaining between them. The CDR3 totals 15 residues. The CDR3 DNA is TGCGCCAGCAGCCAAATTTGGGCTGGGAATCAGCCCCAGCATTTT. Protein: CASSQIWAGNQPQHF.

The rearrangement links TRBV6-6 to TRBJ2-7; 7 positions agree with TRBD1. The germline V gene has CDR1 MNHNY and CDR2 SVGAGI (reference sequence). The CDR3 is made up of 14 amino acids. The V gene end was trimmed by 11 bases and the J gene end by 3 bases; junction bases not matched to a gene: 13. The chain's CDR3 is CAVSIGTAYYEQYF. The CDR3 DNA is TGTGCCGTTAGTATAGGGACAGCCTACTACGAGCAGTACTTC.

J is TRBJ2-1 and V is TRBV7-9; D possibly corresponds to TRBD1 (6 bases). This CDR3 region has 16 residues. The V and J ends lost 5 bases and 3 bases respectively, with 17 bases between them. The germline V gene has CDR1 SEHNR and CDR2 FQNEAQ (reference sequence). CDR3 in amino acids: CASSPGYGQLYNEQFF. As DNA, the CDR3 is TGTGCCAGCAGCCCGGGGTACGGACAGCTCTACAATGAGCAGTTCTTC.

This chain uses TRBV6-2 or TRBV6-3 with TRBJ2-1; D is perhaps TRBD2 (6 bases). This CDR3 comprises 14 residues. The V gene lost 2 bases and the J gene lost 5 bases, with 10 bases spanning the gap. Germline V gene sequence: CDR1 MNHEY, CDR2 SVGEGT. CDR3 nucleotide sequence: TGTGCCAGCAGTTACCCCGGGGGTAACAATGAGCAGTTCTTC. Amino acid sequence: CASSYPGGNNEQFF.

The chain combines TRBV7-2 with TRBJ1-2; D possibly corresponds to TRBD1 (6 bases). V was cut by 5 bases and J by 6 bases, with 13 bases left in between. The length of the CDR3 is 13 residues. Germline V gene data show CDR1 as SGHTA and CDR2 as FQGNSA. This chain's CDR3 is CASSPRSGDGYTF. The CDR3 DNA reads as TGTGCCAGCAGCCCCCGCTCAGGGGATGGCTACACCTTC.

In nucleotides, the CDR3 is TGCGCCAGCAGCCAGGACAGGGAAATCTCTGGGGCCAACGTCCTGACTTTC. Translating it yields CASSQDREISGANVLTF. The V call is TRBV5-1, the J call TRBJ2-6, with 8 positions matching TRBD1. After removal of 4 bases from V and 0 bases from J, the junction contained 6 bases not matched to a gene. Germline V gives CDR1 SGHRS, CDR2 YFSETQ. The length of the CDR3 is 17 residues.

This clonotype showed up just once. Just one base apart from a much larger clone, this may be a read error. This rearrangement joins TRBV10-3 to TRBJ1-2; D may be TRBD1 (5 bases). This CDR3 spans 12 amino acids. Trimming took off 2 bases at V and 8 bases at J, with 9 bases between the two ends. In germline, CDR1 is ENHRY, CDR2 SYGVKD. CDR3 in DNA: TGTGCCATCAGTGAGGTGGGGGAAGGCTACACCTTC. This sequence encodes CAISEVGEGYTF.

This clonotype was picked up a small number of times. The chain couples TRBV28 to TRBJ2-7, with D perhaps TRBD1 (6 bases). CDR3 size: 12 residues. Trimming took 8 bases from V and 5 from J, leaving 13 bases between them. Germline V gene sequence: CDR1 MDHEN, CDR2 SYDVKM. The CDR3: CASSQGPNEQYF. CDR3 DNA: TGTGCCAGCTCACAGGGTCCCAACGAGCAGTACTTC.

This clonotype was found a few times. This chain joins TRBV7-2 and TRBJ2-5; D remains unclear. Germline lookup yields CDR1 SGHTA and CDR2 FQGNSA. Trimming left V 3 bases short and J 11 bases short, with 22 bases between. The CDR3 contains 15 residues. CDR3 coding DNA: TGTGCCAGCAGCTTCGGACCAGCCCCCAGCAATGAGCAGTACTTC. Its protein is CASSFGPAPSNEQYF.

The V and J genes are TRBV6-5 and TRBJ2-2; a possible D gene is TRBD1 (6 bases). Germline V CDR1 and CDR2: MNHEY, SVGAGI. The CDR3 length is 13 residues. The V and J ends lost 7 bases and 13 bases respectively, with 19 bases between them. CDR3 region: CASKARGALGLFF. The CDR3 bases are TGTGCCAGCAAAGCCAGGGGCGCGTTAGGGCTGTTTTTT.

The gene calls are TRBV15 and TRBJ2-5; possibly TRBD1 for D (5 bases). V was shortened by 0 bases and J by 5 bases, with 10 bases between the two germline ends. The V gene's germline CDR1 is LNHNV and CDR2 YYDKDF (reference sequence). The length of the CDR3 is 14 residues. The CDR3 DNA reads as TGTGCCACCAGCAGAGATCCCGCAGGGGAGACCCAGTACTTC. This codes for CATSRDPAGETQYF.

The rearrangement links TRBV5-4 to TRBJ2-3, with TRBD2 matching over 9 bases. The V and J ends lost 6 bases and 1 base, in that order; junction bases with no gene match: 12. The germline CDR1 and CDR2 sequences are SGHNT and YYREEE (reference sequence). The CDR3 covers 17 residues. The CDR3 DNA follows: TGTGCCAGCACCCCTGGGCGGGGGGGCCTTGGCACAGATACGCAGTATTTT. It encodes CASTPGRGGLGTDTQYF.

For this clonotype: Germline is not matched at one junction end, which may reflect a read error. This chain links TRBV10-3 with TRBJ2-2, with a weak D call TRBD1 (6 bases). Looked up from germline, CDR1 is ENHRY and CDR2 is SYGVKD. This CDR3 is 16 amino acids long. The CDR3 DNA reads as TGTGCCATCAGTGGCATAACAGGGAAGGACACCGGGGAGCGGTTTTTT. It translates to CAISGITGKDTGERFF.